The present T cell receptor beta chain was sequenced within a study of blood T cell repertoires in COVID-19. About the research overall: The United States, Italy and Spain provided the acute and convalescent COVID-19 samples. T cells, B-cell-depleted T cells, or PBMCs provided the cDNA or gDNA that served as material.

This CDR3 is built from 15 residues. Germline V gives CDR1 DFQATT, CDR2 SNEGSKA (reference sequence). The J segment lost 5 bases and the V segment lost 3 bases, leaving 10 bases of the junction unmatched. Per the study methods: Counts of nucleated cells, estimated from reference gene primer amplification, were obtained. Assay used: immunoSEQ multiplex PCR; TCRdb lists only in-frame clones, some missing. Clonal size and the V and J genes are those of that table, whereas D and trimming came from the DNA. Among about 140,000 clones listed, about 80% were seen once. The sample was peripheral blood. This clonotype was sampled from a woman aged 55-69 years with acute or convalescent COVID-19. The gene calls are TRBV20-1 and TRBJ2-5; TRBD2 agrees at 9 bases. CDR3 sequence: CSASSGSGPWETQYF. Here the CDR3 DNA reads TGCAGTGCTAGTAGCGGGAGCGGGCCGTGGGAGACCCAGTACTTC.